Ten or more counts support the clone carrying this T cell receptor (beta chain). The data stem from a study of prognosis after radiotherapy for stage I lung cancer. Overall study: Stage I non-small cell lung cancer patients, who were enrolled in Nanjing, China, joined the cohort between 2018 and January 2019. None of the patients had concurrent treatment alongside stereotactic body radiotherapy.

TCR beta CDR3 amplification from genomic DNA was performed by two-round multiplex PCR. Amplification in first-round PCR relied on primers specific to each TRBV and TRBJ gene. TCRdb itself ran the multiplex PCR reads through MiXCR, one entry per CDR3 protein. Of about 24,000 distinct CDR3 sequences in the sample, more than 35% are singletons; the top ten hold 20% to 25%. This CDR3 comprises 19 residues. J was trimmed by 4 bases and V by 2 bases; bases with no gene match: 11. In germline, CDR1 is LGHNA, CDR2 YNFKEQ. The receptor comes from a donor aged 50 or older with non-small cell lung cancer. The source material was PBMCs, sampled before or after stereotactic body radiation therapy (not recorded which). V is TRBV4-2 and J is TRBJ2-2, with 12 bases matching TRBD2. As DNA, the CDR3 is TGTGCCAGCAGCCAACGATTAGGCCTAGCGGGAGGGATCACCGGGGAGCTGTTTTTT. This codes for CASSQRLGLAGGITGELFF.